The 20 T cell receptor beta chains reported below all come from one sample, sequenced in a study of tumor-infiltrating lymphocytes in primary liver carcinoma. Germline DNA was also extracted, with blood RNA taken from unsorted whole blood. The input was about 500 ng total RNA; TCR beta cDNA was made from it with a constant-region primer. Three nested multiplex PCR rounds of slightly modified ARM-PCR generated TCR beta libraries. TRBV1-TRBV30 forward primers and a C-beta reverse primer were used in the first two PCR rounds, which each ran for 10 cycles. TCRdb reprocessed the multiplex PCR reads with MiXCR, giving one entry per CDR3 protein. Found here are approximately 330,000 distinct CDR3 sequences, 65% of them singletons; the top ten hold approximately 5.9%. Sequenced: peripheral blood. These TCRs come from a man aged 35 to 55 with primary liver carcinoma and hepatitis B virus infection.

Note on this clonotype: At one of its ends the junction is not consistent with the germline gene, which may arise from a read error. J is TRBJ2-2 and V is TRBV10-3; 7 nucleotides line up with TRBD1. In germline, CDR1 is ENHRY, CDR2 SYGVKD. The CDR3 spans 15 residues. Here the CDR3 DNA reads TGTGCCATCAGTGAGACAGGGGACGACACCGTGGAGCTGTTTTTT. Residues: CAISETGDDTVELFF.

Regarding this clonotype: Germline is not matched at one junction end, which may reflect a read error. V and J are TRBV10-3 and TRBJ2-7; TRBD1 matches at 9 bases. Germline V CDR1 and CDR2: ENHRY, SYGVKD. The CDR3 has 13 amino acids. The DNA for the CDR3 is TGTGCCATCAGGGTTGGGACAGGGCACGAGCGGTACTTC. Its protein is CAIRVGTGHERYF.

The CDR3 is CASSSGQIFSYEQYF. The CDR3 DNA sequence: TGTGCCAGCAGTTCGGGACAAATTTTCTCCTACGAGCAGTACTTC. The rearrangement links TRBV28 to TRBJ2-7, with D possibly TRBD1 on 6 matching bases. Trimming cost V 4 bases and J 0 bases, with 13 bases left between them. CDR1 and CDR2 (germline): MDHEN, SYDVKM. CDR3 size: 15 residues.

At least ten counts were recorded for this clonotype. This rearrangement joins TRBV6-1 to TRBJ1-6, with D unresolved. Trimming left V 1 base short and J 6 bases short, with 7 bases between. Germline assignment: CDR1 MNHNS and CDR2 SASEGT. The CDR3 consists of 14 residues. The DNA of the CDR3 is TGTGCCAGCAGTGAAGGAACTCCTAATTCACCCCTCCACTTT. Encoded protein: CASSEGTPNSPLHF.

This clonotype showed up just once. The V and J genes are TRBV19 and TRBJ2-2, with 15 bases lining up with TRBD2. Germline CDR1 and CDR2: LNHDA and SQIVND (reference sequence). Unmatched junction bases numbered 4, after V lost 5 bases and J lost 3 bases. This CDR3 has 17 amino acids. Written as DNA, the CDR3 is TGTGCCAGTAGTCTGGGACTAGCGGGAGGCTACACCGGGGAGCTGTTTTTT. Its translation: CASSLGLAGGYTGELFF.

Regarding this clonotype: A much larger clone lies a single base off, so this may be a read error. The chain links TRBV10-1 to TRBJ2-7; D not resolved. Germline V gene lookup returns CDR1 WNHNN and CDR2 SYGVQD (reference sequence). CDR3 length equals 11 residues. Trimming left V 1 base short and J 4 bases short, with 2 bases between. The CDR3 reads CASSECYEQYF. The CDR3 DNA is TGCGCCAGCAGTGAGTGTTACGAGCAGTACTTC.

On this clonotype: The junction departs from germline at one end; a sequencing error may be responsible. The chain couples TRBV6-5 to TRBJ2-7; D remains unclear. CDR1 and CDR2 (germline): MNHEY, SVGAGI. The CDR3 has 11 residues. CDR3 sequence reads: CAIGPYYDQYF. The CDR3 region has the DNA TGTGCCATCGGGCCCTATTACGATCAGTACTTC.

Note on this clonotype: The junction does not match germline at one end; this may be a read error. The V call is TRBV6-5, the J call TRBJ2-7; TRBD1 aligns across 12 bases. Germline CDR1 reads MNHEY; CDR2 reads SVGAGI. The CDR3 is 16 residues long. The CDR3 reads CASSSPGTGGAYDQYF. Here the CDR3 DNA reads TGTGCCAGCAGTAGCCCCGGGACAGGGGGCGCGTACGACCAGTACTTC.

About this clonotype itself: A much larger clone is a single base away; this may be a read error. The chain combines TRBV6-2 or TRBV6-3 with TRBJ2-7; D perhaps matches TRBD1 (5 bases). The length of the CDR3 is 15 residues. Germline loops: CDR1 MNHEY, CDR2 SVGEGT. The CDR3 region has the DNA TGTGTCAGCAGTTCTGTGGACATCCTCTCCTACGAGCAGTACTTC. The encoded protein is CVSSSVDILSYEQYF.

This clonotype was seen once. A much larger clone differs from this one at a single base, so this may be a read error. The rearrangement links TRBV5-1 to TRBJ2-3; D call uncertain. CDR1 is SGHRS and CDR2 is YFSETQ in the germline V gene. The CDR3 has 15 residues. Trimming took off 2 bases at V and 4 bases at J, with 14 bases between the two ends. The CDR3 DNA sequence: TGCGCCAGCAGCTTCGGCGGCTTTAGCCCAGATACGCAGTATTTT. It codes for CASSFGGFSPDTQYF.

As to this clonotype: A read error may produce the germline difference seen at one junction end. The rearrangement uses TRBV10-2 and TRBJ2-1, with TRBD2 matching over 7 bases. Germline loops: CDR1 WSHSY, CDR2 SAAADI. CDR3 length equals 16 residues. In DNA form, the CDR3 reads TGCCCCAGCAGTGAGGGAACTAGCGTAGACTACAATGAGCAGTTCTTC. As protein: CPSSEGTSVDYNEQFF.

At least ten counts were recorded for this clonotype. V gene TRBV13 combines with J gene TRBJ2-7; 8 bases fit TRBD2. V shed 7 bases, J shed 5 bases, and the junction held 10 bases outside the gene matches. From germline, CDR1 is PRHDT and CDR2 FYEKMQ (reference sequence). This CDR3 is 14 amino acids long. For the CDR3, the DNA is TGTGCCAGCACCCTCGGGAGGGTCGGGGACGAGCAGTACTTC. Translation gives CASTLGRVGDEQYF.

On this clonotype itself: A much larger clonotype is one base distant, so this may be a read error. This chain joins TRBV6-5 and TRBJ2-1; D is undetermined. The CDR3 extends over 11 amino acids. The germline gives CDR1 MNHEY, CDR2 SVGAGI. This chain's CDR3 is CASSRYNQQFF. CDR3 bases: TGTGCCAGCAGCCGTTACAATCAGCAGTTCTTC.

Many counts were recorded for this clonotype. Compared with germline, one end of the junction differs, possibly owing to a read error. J is TRBJ2-1 and V is TRBV12-3 or TRBV12-4; TRBD2 might be the D (6 bases). The CDR3 consists of 14 residues. Written as DNA, the CDR3 is TGTGCCAGCACTTTAGCGGAAGAGGGTTATGAGCAGTTCTTC. It is translated as CASTLAEEGYEQFF.

This chain joins TRBV7-9 and TRBJ2-7; no firm D call. This CDR3 comprises 11 residues. Germline V gene lookup returns CDR1 SEHNR and CDR2 FQNEAQ (reference sequence). The CDR3 DNA reads as TGTGTCAACAGCTCGGGTTACGAGCAGTACTTC. This translates into CVNSSGYEQYF.

The rearrangement links TRBV10-3 to TRBJ1-1; unclear D gene. The CDR3 runs to 18 residues. The V gene's germline CDR1 is ENHRY and CDR2 SYGVKD. Trimming removed 4 bases at V and 2 bases at J, with 23 bases between. The CDR3 region is CAISGGSLSVVSNTEAFF. The CDR3 nucleotides are TGTGCCATCAGTGGAGGTAGCCTATCTGTAGTCAGTAACACTGAAGCTTTCTTT.

As for this clonotype: No conserved phenylalanine or tryptophan is present at the end of the CDR3, so a read error is the likely explanation. V is TRBV6-2 or TRBV6-3 and J is TRBJ1-2, with D unclear. Germline loops: CDR1 MNHEY, CDR2 SVGEGT. This CDR3 spans 10 amino acids. In DNA form, the CDR3 reads TGCGCCACCAACGGGAATGGCTACACCCTC. Amino acids: CATNGNGYTL.

The chain employs TRBV11-2 and TRBJ2-1; D perhaps matches TRBD2 (6 bases). This CDR3 spans 13 amino acids. V lost 5 bases and J 7 bases, leaving 12 bases between the germline ends. CDR1 and CDR2 from the germline V gene are SGHAT and FQNNGV. The CDR3 spells CASSLIGTNEQFF. The DNA for the CDR3 is TGTGCCAGCAGCCTAATCGGGACTAATGAGCAGTTCTTC.

This clonotype was detected only a few times. The chain links TRBV7-9 to TRBJ2-5; no firm D call. Germline CDR1 SEHNR, CDR2 FQNEAQ (reference sequence). The ends were cut back, 2 bases at V and 4 bases at J, with 5 bases in the middle. The CDR3 loop spans 12 amino acids. The CDR3 nucleotides read TGTGCCAGCAGCTTATTCCGAGAGACCCAGTACTTC. Amino acid sequence: CASSLFRETQYF.

For this clonotype: This sequence may be a read error, since a much larger clone differs from it by one base. V gene TRBV6-5 combines with J gene TRBJ2-5, with TRBD1 matching over 8 bases. V shed 7 bases, J shed 4 bases, and the junction held 11 bases outside the gene matches. The CDR3 covers 15 residues. Germline-derived CDR1 and CDR2 are MNHEY and SVGAGI. This CDR3 reads CASKDFDDRGETQYF. The DNA for the CDR3 is TGTGCCAGCAAGGATTTCGACGACAGGGGAGAGACCCAGTACTTC.